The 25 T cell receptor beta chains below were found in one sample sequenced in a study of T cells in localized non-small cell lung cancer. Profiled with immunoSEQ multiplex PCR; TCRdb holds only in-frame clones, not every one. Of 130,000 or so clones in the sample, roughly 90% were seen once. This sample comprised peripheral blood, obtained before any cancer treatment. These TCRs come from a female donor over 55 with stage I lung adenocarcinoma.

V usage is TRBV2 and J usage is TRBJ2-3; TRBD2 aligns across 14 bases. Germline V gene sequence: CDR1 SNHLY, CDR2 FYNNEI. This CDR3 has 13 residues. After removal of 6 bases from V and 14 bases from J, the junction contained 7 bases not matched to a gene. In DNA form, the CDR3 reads TGTGCCAGCAGCCGACTAGCGGGAGGGCCTTGGTATTTT. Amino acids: CASSRLAGGPWYF.

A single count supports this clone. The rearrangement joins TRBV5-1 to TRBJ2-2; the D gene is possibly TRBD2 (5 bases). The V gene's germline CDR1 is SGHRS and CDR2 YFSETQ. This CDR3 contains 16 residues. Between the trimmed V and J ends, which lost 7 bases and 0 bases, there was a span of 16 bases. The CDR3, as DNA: TGCGCCAGCCTTCCCGCCGGACTCACGAACACCGGGGAGCTGTTTTTT. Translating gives CASLPAGLTNTGELFF.

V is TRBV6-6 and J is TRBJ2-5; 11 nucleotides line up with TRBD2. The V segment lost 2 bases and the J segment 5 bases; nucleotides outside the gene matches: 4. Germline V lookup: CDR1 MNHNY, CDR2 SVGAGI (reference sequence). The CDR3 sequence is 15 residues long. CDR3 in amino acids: CASSYGTSGTETQYF. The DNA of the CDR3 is TGTGCCAGCAGTTACGGGACTAGCGGAACGGAGACCCAGTACTTC.

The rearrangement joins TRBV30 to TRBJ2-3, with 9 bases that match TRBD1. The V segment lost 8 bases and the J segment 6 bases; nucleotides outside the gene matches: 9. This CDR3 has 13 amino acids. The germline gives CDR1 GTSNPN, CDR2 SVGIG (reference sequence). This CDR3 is CAATTGGTDTQYF. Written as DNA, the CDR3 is TGTGCCGCTACGACAGGGGGGACCGATACGCAGTATTTT.

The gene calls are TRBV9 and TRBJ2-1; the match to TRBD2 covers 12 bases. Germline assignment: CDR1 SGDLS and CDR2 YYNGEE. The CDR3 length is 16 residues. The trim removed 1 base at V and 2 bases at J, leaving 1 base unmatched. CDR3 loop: CASSVSSGRAYNEQFF. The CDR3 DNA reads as TGTGCCAGCAGCGTATCTAGCGGGAGGGCCTACAATGAGCAGTTCTTC.

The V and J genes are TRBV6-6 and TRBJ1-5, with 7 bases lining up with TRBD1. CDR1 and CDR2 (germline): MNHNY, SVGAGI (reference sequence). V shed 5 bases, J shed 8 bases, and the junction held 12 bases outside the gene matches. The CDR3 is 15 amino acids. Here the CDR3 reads CASSDFTGEGKPQHF. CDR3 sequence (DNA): TGTGCCAGCAGTGACTTCACAGGGGAGGGGAAGCCCCAGCATTTT.

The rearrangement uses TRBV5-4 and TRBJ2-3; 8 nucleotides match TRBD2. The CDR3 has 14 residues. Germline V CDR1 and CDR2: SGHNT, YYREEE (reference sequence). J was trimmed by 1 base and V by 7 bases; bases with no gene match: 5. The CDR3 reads CASRREVGTDTQYF. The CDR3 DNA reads TGTGCCAGCCGGCGGGAGGTAGGCACAGATACGCAGTATTTT.

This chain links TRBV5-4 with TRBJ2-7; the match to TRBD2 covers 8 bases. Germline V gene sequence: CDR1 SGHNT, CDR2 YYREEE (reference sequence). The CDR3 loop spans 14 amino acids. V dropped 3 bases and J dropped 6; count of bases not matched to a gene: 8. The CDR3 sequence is CASSSPGLVGEQYF. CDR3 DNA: TGTGCCAGCAGCTCGCCGGGACTAGTGGGCGAGCAGTACTTC.

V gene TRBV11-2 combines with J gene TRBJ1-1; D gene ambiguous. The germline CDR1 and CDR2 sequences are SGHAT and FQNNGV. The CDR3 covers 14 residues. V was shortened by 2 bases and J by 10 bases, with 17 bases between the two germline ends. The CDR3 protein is CASSLFRPGEGAFF. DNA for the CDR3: TGTGCCAGCAGCTTATTCCGCCCCGGGGAAGGAGCTTTCTTT.

CDR3 coding DNA: TGTGCCAGCAGCGTAGCGGCATCAGATACGCAGTATTTT. Translated, it gives CASSVAASDTQYF. The chain is built from TRBV9 and TRBJ2-3; no reliable D call. The V and J ends lost 0 bases and 4 bases respectively, with 6 bases between them. CDR1 is SGDLS, CDR2 YYNGEE, per germline. The CDR3 covers 13 residues.

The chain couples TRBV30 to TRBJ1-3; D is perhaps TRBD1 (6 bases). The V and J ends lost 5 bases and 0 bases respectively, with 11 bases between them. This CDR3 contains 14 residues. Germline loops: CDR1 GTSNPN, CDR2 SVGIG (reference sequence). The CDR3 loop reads CAWAQGYSGNTIYF. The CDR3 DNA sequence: TGTGCCTGGGCTCAGGGGTACTCTGGAAACACCATATATTTT.

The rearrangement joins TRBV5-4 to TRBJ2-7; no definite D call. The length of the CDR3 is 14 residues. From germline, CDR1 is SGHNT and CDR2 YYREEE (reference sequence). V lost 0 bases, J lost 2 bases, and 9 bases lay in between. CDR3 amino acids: CASSLVGATYEQYF. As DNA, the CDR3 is TGTGCCAGCAGCTTGGTCGGTGCCACCTACGAGCAGTACTTC.

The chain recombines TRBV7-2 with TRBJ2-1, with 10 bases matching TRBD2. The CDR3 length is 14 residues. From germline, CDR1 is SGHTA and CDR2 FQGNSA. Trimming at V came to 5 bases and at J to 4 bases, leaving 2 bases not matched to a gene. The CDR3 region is CASSSGRAYNEQFF. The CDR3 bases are TGTGCCAGCAGCAGCGGGAGGGCTTACAATGAGCAGTTCTTC.

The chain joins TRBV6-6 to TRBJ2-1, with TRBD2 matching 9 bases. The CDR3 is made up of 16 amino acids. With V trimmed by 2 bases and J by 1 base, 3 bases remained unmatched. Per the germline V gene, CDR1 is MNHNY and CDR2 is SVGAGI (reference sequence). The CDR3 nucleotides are TGTGCCAGCAGTTACACGACTAGCGGTTCCTACAATGAGCAGTTCTTC. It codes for CASSYTTSGSYNEQFF.

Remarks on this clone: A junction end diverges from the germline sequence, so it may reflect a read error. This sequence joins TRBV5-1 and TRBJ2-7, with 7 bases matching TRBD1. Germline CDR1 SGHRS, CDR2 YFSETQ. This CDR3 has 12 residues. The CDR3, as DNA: TGCGCCAGCAGGGGGGACAGTCCAAATAAAAACTTC. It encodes CASRGDSPNKNF.

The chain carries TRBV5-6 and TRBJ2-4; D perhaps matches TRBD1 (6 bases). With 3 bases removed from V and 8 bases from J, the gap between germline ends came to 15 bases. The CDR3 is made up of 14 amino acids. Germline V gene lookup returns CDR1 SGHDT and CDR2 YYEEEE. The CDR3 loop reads CASSSGQQRDIQYF. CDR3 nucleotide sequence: TGTGCCAGCAGCTCCGGACAGCAGAGGGACATTCAGTACTTC.

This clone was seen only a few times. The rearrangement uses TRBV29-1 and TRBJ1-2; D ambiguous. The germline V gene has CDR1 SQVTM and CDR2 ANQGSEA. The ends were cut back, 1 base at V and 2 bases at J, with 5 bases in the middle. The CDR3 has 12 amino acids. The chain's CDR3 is CSVEGLNYGYTF. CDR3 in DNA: TGCAGCGTTGAAGGCCTCAACTATGGCTACACCTTC.

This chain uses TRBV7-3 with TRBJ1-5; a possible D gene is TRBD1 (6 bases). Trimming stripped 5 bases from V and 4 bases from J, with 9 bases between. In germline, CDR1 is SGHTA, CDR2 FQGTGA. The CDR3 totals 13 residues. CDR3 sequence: CASSRTANQPQHF. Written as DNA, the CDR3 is TGTGCCAGCAGCCGGACAGCTAATCAGCCCCAGCATTTT. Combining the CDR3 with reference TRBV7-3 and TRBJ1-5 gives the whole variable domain GAGVSQTPSNKVTEKGKYVELRCDPISGHTALYWYRQSLGQGPEFLIYFQGTGAADDSGLPNDRFFAVRPEGSVSTLKIQRTERGDSAVYLCASSRTANQPQHFGDGTRLSIL.

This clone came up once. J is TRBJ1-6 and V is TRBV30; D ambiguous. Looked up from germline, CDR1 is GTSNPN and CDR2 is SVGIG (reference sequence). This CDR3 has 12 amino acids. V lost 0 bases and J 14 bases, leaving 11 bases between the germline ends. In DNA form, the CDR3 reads TGTGCCTGGAGTGTGAACCCCGGTGCCCTCCACTTT. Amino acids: CAWSVNPGALHF.

CDR3 in amino acids: CASSLSPSGEGQYF. DNA of the CDR3: TGTGCCAGCAGCTTAAGTCCTAGCGGGGAGGGGCAGTACTTC. The V call is TRBV7-6, the J call TRBJ2-7; 9 bases fit TRBD2. CDR3 length: 14 amino acids. V trimming: 2 bases; J trimming: 9 bases; junction bases outside the gene matches: 8. CDR1 is SGHVS and CDR2 is FNYEAQ in the germline V gene. Full variable domain (remainder filled in from reference TRBV7-6 and TRBJ2-7): GAGVSQSPRYKVTKRGQDVALRCDPISGHVSLYWYRQALGQGPEFLTYFNYEAQQDKSGLPNDRFSAERPEGSISTLTIQRTEQRDSAMYRCASSLSPSGEGQYFGPGTRLTVT.

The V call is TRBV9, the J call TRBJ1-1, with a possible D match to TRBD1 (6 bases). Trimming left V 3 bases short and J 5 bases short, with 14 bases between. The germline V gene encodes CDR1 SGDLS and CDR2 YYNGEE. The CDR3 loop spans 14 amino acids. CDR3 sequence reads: CASSGAGVGTEAFF. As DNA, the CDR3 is TGTGCCAGCAGCGGCGCAGGGGTGGGTACTGAAGCTTTCTTT.

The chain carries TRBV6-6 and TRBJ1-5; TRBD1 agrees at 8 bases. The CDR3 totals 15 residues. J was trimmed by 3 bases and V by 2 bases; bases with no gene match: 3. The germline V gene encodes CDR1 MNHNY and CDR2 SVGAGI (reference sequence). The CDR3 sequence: CASSYGTGHNQPQHF. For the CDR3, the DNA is TGTGCCAGCAGTTACGGGACAGGTCACAATCAGCCCCAGCATTTT.

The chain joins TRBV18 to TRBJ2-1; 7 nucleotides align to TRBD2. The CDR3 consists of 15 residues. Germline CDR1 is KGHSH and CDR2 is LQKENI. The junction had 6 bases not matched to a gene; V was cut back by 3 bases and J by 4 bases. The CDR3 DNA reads TGTGCCAGCTCACCGATGGGCGGGGGATACAATGAGCAGTTCTTC. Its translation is CASSPMGGGYNEQFF.

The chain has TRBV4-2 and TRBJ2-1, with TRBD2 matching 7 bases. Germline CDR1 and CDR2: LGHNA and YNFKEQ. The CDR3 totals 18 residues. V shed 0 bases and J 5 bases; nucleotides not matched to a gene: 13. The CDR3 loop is CASSQDPDGEGSDNEQFF. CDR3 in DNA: TGTGCCAGCAGCCAAGATCCGGACGGGGAGGGGTCGGACAATGAGCAGTTCTTC.

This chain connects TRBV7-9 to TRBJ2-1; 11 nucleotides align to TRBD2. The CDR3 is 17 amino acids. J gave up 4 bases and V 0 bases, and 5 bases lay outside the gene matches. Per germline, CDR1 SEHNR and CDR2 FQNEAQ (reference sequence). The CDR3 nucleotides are TGTGCCAGCAGCTTAGCCGGTAGCGGGAGGGATTACAATGAGCAGTTCTTC. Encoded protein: CASSLAGSGRDYNEQFF.